The T cell receptor beta chain under discussion was sequenced for a study of cytomegalovirus exposure and HLA in healthy donors. General study results and limits: A prior analysis recorded that most TCR beta V segments were productive about 87% or about 30% of the time. In a later analysis, TCR beta V- and J-gene trimming was associated with a missense DCLRE1C variant.

In the PCR, 60 Vbeta and 13 Jbeta primers were used. Profiled with immunoSEQ multiplex PCR; TCRdb holds only in-frame clones, not every one. The sample holds roughly 140,000 clones, around 86% seen once. Concerning this clone itself: The antigen remains unidentified.

Germline loops: CDR1 SGHRS, CDR2 YFSETQ. This CDR3 comprises 13 residues. With 3 bases removed from V and 5 bases from J, the gap between germline ends came to 11 bases. Sequenced input: PBMCs. This clonotype originated in a female donor in good health and CMV-seronegative. The chain joins TRBV5-1 to TRBJ1-2, with no clear D. CDR3 sequence (DNA): TGCGCCAGCAGCTCAACAGAGCCGTATGGCTACACCTTC. Its translation is CASSSTEPYGYTF.